The TCR beta chain described here comes from a study of T cells and copy number aberrations in small-cell lung cancer. With 5 bases removed from V and 0 bases from J, the gap between germline ends came to 16 bases. The CDR3 contains 16 residues. The germline V gene encodes CDR1 SNHLY and CDR2 FYNNEI. The protocol was immunoSEQ multiplex PCR, while the TCRdb copy is restricted to in-frame clones and leaves out a portion. The data show several thousand clones, with roughly four fifths seen just once and about 4.3% held by the top ten. This clone was observed a handful of times. Its antigen is still unknown. Whole-study results and caveats: Sequencing artifacts are a known risk, since all specimens were formalin-fixed paraffin-embedded.

No donor received preoperative chemotherapy or radiotherapy, or immunotherapy before or after surgery. Sequenced material: normal tissue next to the tumor. The receptor was isolated from a woman between 45 and 60 years old with small cell lung cancer. This chain links TRBV2 with TRBJ1-2, with a tentative D call TRBD1 (6 bases). DNA of the CDR3: TGTGCCAGCAGTCGGACAGAGACTGCAGCTAACTATGGCTACACCTTC. It translates to CASSRTETAANYGYTF.